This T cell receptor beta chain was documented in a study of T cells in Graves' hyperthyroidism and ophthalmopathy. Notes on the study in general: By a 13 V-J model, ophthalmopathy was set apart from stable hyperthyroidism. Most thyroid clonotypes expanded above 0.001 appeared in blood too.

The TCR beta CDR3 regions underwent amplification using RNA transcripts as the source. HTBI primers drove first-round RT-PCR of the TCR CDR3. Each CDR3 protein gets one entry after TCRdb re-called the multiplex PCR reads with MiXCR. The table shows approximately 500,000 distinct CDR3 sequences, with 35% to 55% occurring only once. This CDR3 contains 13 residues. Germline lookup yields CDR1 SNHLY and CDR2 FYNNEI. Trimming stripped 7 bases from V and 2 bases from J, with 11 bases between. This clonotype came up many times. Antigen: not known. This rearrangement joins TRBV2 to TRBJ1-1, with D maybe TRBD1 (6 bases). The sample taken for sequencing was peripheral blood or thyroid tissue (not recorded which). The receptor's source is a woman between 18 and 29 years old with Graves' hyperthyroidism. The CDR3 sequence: CASNRAGNTEAFF. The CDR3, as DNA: TGTGCCAGCAACAGGGCGGGAAACACTGAAGCTTTCTTT.